Shown below are 11 T cell receptor beta chains from a single sample sequenced in a study of glioma-infiltrating T cells. Using RNA template, CDR3s of TCR alpha and beta were amplified with iRepertoire arm-PCR. TCRdb itself ran the multiplex PCR reads through MiXCR, one entry per CDR3 protein. The data hold approximately 120,000 distinct CDR3 sequences, with approximately 23% observed a single time. Sequenced sample: glioma tissue, nonneoplastic brain tissue, or PBMCs (not recorded which). The receptor source for this set is a human donor with low-grade glioma or glioblastoma, undergoing nonglioma brain surgery, or in good health (not recorded which).

On this clonotype: Being one base from a much bigger clone, this may be a read error. The rearrangement uses TRBV7-6 and TRBJ2-1; 10 bases map to TRBD2. The CDR3 sequence is 21 residues long. Germline-derived CDR1 and CDR2 are SGHVS and FNYEAQ. CDR3 amino acids: CASRLGGRRTAGGNSYNEQFF. CDR3 nucleotides: TGTGCCAGCCGCTTAGGGGGCCGACGGACAGCGGGAGGGAATTCCTACAATGAGCAGTTCTTC. Full variable domain (missing parts from reference TRBV7-6 and TRBJ2-1): GAGVSQSPRYKVTKRGQDVALRCDPISGHVSLYWYRQALGQGPEFLTYFNYEAQQDKSGLPNDRFSAERPEGSISTLTIQRTEQRDSAMYRCASRLGGRRTAGGNSYNEQFFGPGTRLTVL.

Ten or more counts support this clonotype. The CDR3 here is CASSGADRGTDTQYF. CDR3 sequence (DNA): TGTGCCAGCAGTGGCGCGGACAGGGGCACAGATACGCAGTATTTT. This chain joins TRBV12-3 or TRBV12-4 and TRBJ2-3; 8 positions match TRBD1. CDR3 length: 15 residues. After removal of 5 bases from V and 1 base from J, the junction contained 5 bases not matched to a gene.

This chain joins TRBV20-1 and TRBJ2-5; possibly TRBD2 for D (6 bases). Trimming left V 8 bases short and J 5 bases short, with 18 bases between. Germline V gives CDR1 DFQATT, CDR2 SNEGSKA (reference sequence). CDR3 length: 13 residues. CDR3 sequence: CSSHGSSFETQYF. The CDR3 DNA follows: TGCAGTTCTCACGGGAGCAGCTTCGAGACCCAGTACTTC.

This clonotype came up many times. V and J are TRBV7-2 and TRBJ2-7, with 10 bases that match TRBD2. The CDR3 covers 14 residues. Germline assignment: CDR1 SGHTA and CDR2 FQGNSA. The V gene end was trimmed by 4 bases and the J gene end by 6 bases; junction bases not matched to a gene: 6. For the CDR3, the DNA is TGTGCCAGCAGCTATTCTAGCGGGAGTCCCGAGCAGTACTTC. This codes for CASSYSSGSPEQYF.

The chain is built from TRBV6-1 and TRBJ2-3, with 10 positions matching TRBD2. CDR3 length: 16 amino acids. Per germline, CDR1 MNHNS and CDR2 SASEGT. The CDR3 region is CVISNALAGLSDTQYF. The CDR3 DNA is TGTGTCATCAGTAATGCACTAGCGGGGCTCTCAGATACGCAGTATTTT.

This clonotype was seen only a few times. This may stem from a read error, because a much larger clone lies one nucleotide away. The chain carries TRBV27 and TRBJ1-4, with D perhaps matching TRBD1 (6 bases). The CDR3 covers 14 residues. Looked up from germline, CDR1 is MNHEY and CDR2 is SMNVEV (reference sequence). With 6 bases removed from V and 0 bases from J, the gap between germline ends came to 8 bases. DNA for the CDR3: TGTGCCAGCAGAGGGGGAGCAACTAATGAAAAACTGTTTTTT. Its translation: CASRGGATNEKLFF.

This clonotype has ten or more counts. This chain connects TRBV28 to TRBJ2-3, with 9 nucleotides matching TRBD2. Germline trimming cut 6 bases from V and 4 bases from J; bases unmatched to any gene: 5. Germline V CDR1 and CDR2: MDHEN, SYDVKM. CDR3 length: 14 amino acids. The CDR3, as DNA: TGTGCCAGCAGGGTAGCGGGAGAGGCAGATACGCAGTATTTT. This translates into CASRVAGEADTQYF. The full variable domain, in which reference TRBV28 and TRBJ2-3 provide the parts outside the CDR3, is DVKVTQSSRYLVKRTGEKVFLECVQDMDHENMFWYRQDPGLGLRLIYFSYDVKMKEKGDIPEGYSVSREKKERFSLILESASTNQTSMYLCASRVAGEADTQYFGPGTRLTVL.

This clonotype was seen repeatedly, ten times or more. V gene TRBV3-1 combines with J gene TRBJ1-1, with 11 bases identical to TRBD1. Germline values: CDR1 LGHDT, CDR2 YNNKEL (reference sequence). The length of the CDR3 is 15 residues. The J segment lost 5 bases and the V segment lost 1 base, leaving 3 bases of the junction unmatched. CDR3 sequence (DNA): TGTGCCAGCAGCCAAGGGACAGGGGGCAGGACTGAAGCTTTCTTT. As protein: CASSQGTGGRTEAFF.

There are many counts of this clonotype. The chain links TRBV27 to TRBJ2-5; D may be TRBD1 (5 bases). This CDR3 has 12 residues. Trimming shortened V by 3 bases and J by 7 bases, and 9 bases separated the two germline ends. Germline assignment: CDR1 MNHEY and CDR2 SMNVEV (reference sequence). The CDR3 nucleotides are TGTGCCAGCAGTTTGTATCAGGGGACCCAGTACTTC. It translates to CASSLYQGTQYF.

The CDR3 nucleotides read TGTGCCAGCCTACCGGGACAGGGCCTTGTAGGGTACTTC. Encoded protein: CASLPGQGLVGYF. The chain links TRBV2 to TRBJ2-7; TRBD1 agrees at 9 bases. V was clipped by 8 bases and J by 12 bases; unmatched bases: 14. The length of the CDR3 is 13 residues. The germline CDR1 and CDR2 sequences are SNHLY and FYNNEI.

This rearrangement joins TRBV5-4 to TRBJ2-3; D is unresolved. The germline V gene has CDR1 SGHNT and CDR2 YYREEE (reference sequence). V dropped 2 bases and J dropped 2 bases, with 15 bases sitting between them. The CDR3 totals 16 residues. In nucleotides, the CDR3 is TGTGCCAGCAGCTTACCCCGAGGCAGGACCACAGATACGCAGTATTTT. It yields the protein CASSLPRGRTTDTQYF. The entire variable domain, with the rest obtained from reference TRBV5-4 and TRBJ2-3, is as follows: ETGVTQSPTHLIKTRGQQVTLRCSSQSGHNTVSWYQQALGQGPQFIFQYYREEENGRGNFPPRFSGLQFPNYSSELNVNALELDDSALYLCASSLPRGRTTDTQYFGPGTRLTVL.